These 9 T cell receptor beta chains originate from one sample sequenced in a study of T cells in tumors after PD-1 blockade. TCRdb's table, derived via immunoSEQ multiplex PCR, lists solely in-frame clones and lacks some. The table has about 15,000 clones, roughly 80% seen once. The sample here was PBMCs, taken after anti-PD-1 treatment. The source is a human donor with basal cell carcinoma.

The V gene is TRBV6-6, the J gene TRBJ1-6; D is possibly TRBD1 (5 bases). CDR1 is MNHNY and CDR2 is SVGAGI in the germline V gene (reference sequence). The CDR3 runs to 17 residues. V was cut by 5 bases and J by 1 base, with 15 bases left in between. CDR3 sequence (DNA): TGTGCCAGCAGTCAGAATGGACACCTGTCCTATAATTCACCCCTCCACTTT. Protein product: CASSQNGHLSYNSPLHF.

This clone was observed a handful of times. The V and J genes are TRBV18 and TRBJ2-7; a weak D match, TRBD1 (5 bases). The germline CDR1 and CDR2 sequences are KGHSH and LQKENI. The length of the CDR3 is 11 residues. Between the trimmed V and J ends, which lost 4 bases and 6 bases, there was a span of 7 bases. The CDR3 bases are TGTGCCAGCTCACAAAGGGGCGAGCAGTACTTC. Residues: CASSQRGEQYF.

In the case of this clone: Other DNA sequences in the same sample also yield this CDR3. The rearrangement joins TRBV6-2 or TRBV6-3 to TRBJ1-2, with D unresolved. Germline V lookup: CDR1 MNHEY, CDR2 SVGEGT. Trimming stripped 0 bases from V and 8 bases from J, with 10 bases between. The CDR3 sequence is 13 residues long. The CDR3 DNA sequence: TGTGCCAGCAGTTACTCGGGTTTGCGGGGCTACACCTTC. The encoded protein is CASSYSGLRGYTF.

This clone has a handful of counts. The chain recombines TRBV5-1 with TRBJ2-6; D is unclear. This CDR3 spans 14 amino acids. CDR1 is SGHRS, CDR2 YFSETQ, per germline. Trimming removed 7 bases from V and 2 bases from J, with 10 bases in between. CDR3 sequence reads: CASESGAGANVLTF. CDR3 nucleotides: TGCGCCAGCGAGTCTGGAGCTGGGGCCAACGTCCTGACTTTC.

CDR3 protein: CASSPPGRGTYEQYF. CDR3 nucleotide sequence: TGTGCCAGCTCACCACCGGGTCGGGGGACCTACGAGCAGTACTTC. This chain connects TRBV18 to TRBJ2-7, with D possibly being TRBD2 (6 bases). This CDR3 is built from 15 residues. V gave up 0 bases and J gave up 2 bases, with 11 bases separating them. CDR1 and CDR2 from the germline V gene are KGHSH and LQKENI.

The sample holds a few counts of this clone. The CDR3 DNA reads TGTGCCAGCAGTGACAGGGGAAATCAGCCCCAGCATTTT. This gives the protein CASSDRGNQPQHF. V gene TRBV6-2 or TRBV6-3 combines with J gene TRBJ1-5; 8 bases map to TRBD1. V was pared by 5 bases and J by 4 bases, with 1 base of the junction left unmatched. The germline CDR1 and CDR2 sequences are MNHEY and SVGEGT. The CDR3 totals 13 residues.

Comment on this clone: Compared with germline, one end of the junction differs, possibly owing to a read error. The rearrangement links TRBV3-1 (or the pseudogene TRBV3-2) to TRBJ2-7; no definite D call. The germline V gene has CDR1 LGHDT and CDR2 YNNKEL (reference sequence). CDR3 length equals 9 residues. The CDR3 reads CASSQDGDF. The CDR3 coding sequence is TGTGCCAGCAGCCAAGACGGAGATTTC.

The chain joins TRBV6-2 or TRBV6-3 to TRBJ2-2; D possibly uses TRBD1 or TRBD2 (6 bases each). Germline-derived CDR1 and CDR2 are MNHEY and SVGEGT. CDR3 length: 19 amino acids. The V gene lost 3 bases and the J gene lost 0 bases, with 20 bases spanning the gap. The CDR3 region is CASSYMRKGGRANTGELFF. The CDR3 DNA follows: TGTGCCAGCAGTTATATGAGGAAGGGGGGCAGGGCGAACACCGGGGAGCTGTTTTTT.

J is TRBJ2-3 and V is TRBV14, with no clear D. Looked up from germline, CDR1 is SGHDN and CDR2 is FVKESK. This CDR3 is built from 9 residues. For the CDR3, the DNA is TGTGCTCTTACAGATACGCAGTATTTT. Encoded protein: CALTDTQYF.